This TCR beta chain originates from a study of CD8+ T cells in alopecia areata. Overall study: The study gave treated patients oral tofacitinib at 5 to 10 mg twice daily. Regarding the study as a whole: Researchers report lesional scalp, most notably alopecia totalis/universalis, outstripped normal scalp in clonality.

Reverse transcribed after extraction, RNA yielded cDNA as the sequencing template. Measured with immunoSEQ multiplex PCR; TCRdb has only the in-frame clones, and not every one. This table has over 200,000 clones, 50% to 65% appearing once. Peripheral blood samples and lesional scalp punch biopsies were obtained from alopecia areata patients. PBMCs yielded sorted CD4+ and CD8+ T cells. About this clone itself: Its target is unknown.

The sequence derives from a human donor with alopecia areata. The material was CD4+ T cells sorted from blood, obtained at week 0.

This CDR3 reads CASPGPYTDTQYF. The CDR3, as DNA: TGTGCCAGTCCGGGACCGTACACAGATACGCAGTATTTT. The rearrangement links TRBV7-2 to TRBJ2-3; D tentatively reads TRBD1 or TRBD2 (5 bases each). Trimming removed 9 bases at V and 2 bases at J, with 12 bases between. The CDR3 is 13 amino acids. Per the germline V gene, CDR1 is SGHTA and CDR2 is FQGNSA.